These T cell receptor beta chains were read from a single sample in a study of T cell changes during pregnancy in multiple sclerosis. Assay used: immunoSEQ multiplex PCR; TCRdb lists only in-frame clones, some missing. The sample consists of some 36,000 clones, roughly 90% of them appearing once. The sample here was peripheral blood, taken in the second trimester of pregnancy. These TCRs come from a female donor in good health, enrolled as a control in a pregnancy study. CDR3s leave out the opening cysteine and the closing phenylalanine or tryptophan. Fields, in order: J gene, V gene, CDR3 protein.

TRBJ1-4 TRBV2 ASSEGQGGRGEKLF
TRBJ2-7 TRBV28 ASSLSHEQY
TRBJ2-3 TRBV27 ASYPQRGGARTDTQY
TRBJ2-2 TRBV19 ASQWGANTGELF
TRBJ1-4 TRBV6-4 ASSASEGGNEKLF
TRBJ1-2 TRBV5-5 ASSLEGQGALYGYT
TRBJ2-1 TRBV30 AWSRNEQF
TRBJ2-1 TRBV6-4 ASSDSTGDYNEQF
TRBJ2-7 TRBV28 ASSFLTAGEQY
TRBJ2-7 TRBV29-1 SVEDQGGEY
TRBJ2-7 TRBV30 AWRPTSRKRYEQY
TRBJ2-7 TRBV7-9 ASSLVAVNYEQY
TRBJ2-7 TRBV18 ASSPYRDKGGEQY
TRBJ1-1 TRBV28 ASSGRTGANTEAF
TRBJ1-6 TRBV28 ASSLEDSPFSPLH
TRBJ2-1 TRBV9 ASSVSGDAYNEQF
TRBJ2-5 TRBV29-1 SGFLAVQETQY
TRBJ1-5 TRBV9 ASSVALGQPQH
TRBJ2-3 TRBV7-7 ASSLSWAPTDTQY
TRBJ2-2 TRBV9 ASSASGGSTGELF
TRBJ1-5 TRBV5-3 ARSLETGPLQTSNQPQH
TRBJ2-1 TRBV19 AIRGTDYNEQF
TRBJ2-1 TRBV25-1 ASSESTINSYNEQF
TRBJ2-5 TRBV10-1 ASSESSGQETQY
TRBJ1-5 TRBV28 ASSLPGGLGNQPQH
TRBJ2-7 TRBV6-1 ASSEEGQGYYEQY